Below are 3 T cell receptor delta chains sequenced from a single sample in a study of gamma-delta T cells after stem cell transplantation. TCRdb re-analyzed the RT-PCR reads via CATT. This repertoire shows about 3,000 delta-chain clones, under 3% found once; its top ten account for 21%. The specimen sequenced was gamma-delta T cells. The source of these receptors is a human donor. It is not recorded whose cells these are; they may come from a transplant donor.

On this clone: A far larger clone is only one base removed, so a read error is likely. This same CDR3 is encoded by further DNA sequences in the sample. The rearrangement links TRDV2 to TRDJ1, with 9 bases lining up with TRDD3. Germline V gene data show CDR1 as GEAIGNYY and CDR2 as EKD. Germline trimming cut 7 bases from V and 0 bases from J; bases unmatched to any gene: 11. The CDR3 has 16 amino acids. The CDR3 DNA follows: TGTGCCTGCGACCCCCTACTGGGGGAAAACACCGATAAACTCATCTTT. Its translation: CACDPLLGENTDKLIF.

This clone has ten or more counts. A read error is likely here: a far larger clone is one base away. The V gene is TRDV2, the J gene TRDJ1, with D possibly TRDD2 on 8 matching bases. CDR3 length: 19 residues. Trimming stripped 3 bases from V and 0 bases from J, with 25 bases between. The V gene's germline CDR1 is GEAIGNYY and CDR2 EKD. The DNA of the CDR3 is TGTGCCTGTGACTCCCTTCCTAATGAACTGGGGTCCAACACCGATAAACTCATCTTT. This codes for CACDSLPNELGSNTDKLIF.

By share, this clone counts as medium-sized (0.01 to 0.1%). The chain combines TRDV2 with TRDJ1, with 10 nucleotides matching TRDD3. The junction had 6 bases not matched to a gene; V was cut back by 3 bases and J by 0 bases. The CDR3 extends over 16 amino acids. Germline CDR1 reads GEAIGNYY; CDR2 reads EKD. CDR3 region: CACDPLGDEYTDKLIF. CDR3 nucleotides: TGTGCCTGTGACCCACTGGGGGATGAATACACCGATAAACTCATCTTT.